Given below is one T cell receptor (beta chain) in context. The target of this receptor is not known. Per-base qualities were not stored, and no clone one base away is much larger. Using the deep immunoSEQ assay, multiplex PCR amplified TCR CDR3 regions from genomic DNA. Extracted genomic DNA from each cell subset was distributed evenly across all wells of several immunoSEQ 96-well plates, and each plate was treated as a replicate. For sorted subsets, each replicate PCR was loaded with 200 ng genomic DNA, equivalent to 30,000 or so T cell genomes. Purified libraries were quantified with a Qubit 3.0 fluorometer, sized on a Bioanalyzer 2100, and re-quantified with the KAPA Library Quantification kit. A separate single-read 150-cycle Illumina NextSeq 550 flow cell was used to sequence each immunoSEQ 96-well plate. As for how the authors treated the data: Because the immunoSEQ output held only junctional sequences and lacked quality scores, the filtering could not match the filtering applied to full-length reads. To assign V/J genes and CDR3, sequences were annotated using PyIR, a Python wrapper for IgBLAST v1.9, with IMGT germline references. Reads with weak V/J assignments (E-value above 1e-6), missing CDR3, stop codons, out-of-frame junctions, or ambiguous translated residues were removed. A V3J clonotype was defined by an identical inferred V gene, J gene, and CDR3 amino acid sequence. Percentage overlap between repertoires was calculated by dividing the number of shared unique clonotypes by the size of the smaller repertoire. Repertoire richness was assessed with RTK rarefaction, the Chao1 estimator, and Recon v2.1 estimates of unobserved clonotypes. OLGA was used to compute generation probabilities for all TCRbeta clonotypes that the gDNA method yielded from a handful of donors. The clones in this table, taken by TCRdb from immuneACCESS, are in-frame only. Not every clone is retained; where verified, under half of the shortfall comes from an unresolved V gene, and the cause of the rest is unknown. The V and J calls and clone size were taken over from that table, and D and trimming were inferred from the DNA. A total of roughly 2.5 million clones appear in this sample, around nine tenths of them only once. The ten most abundant clones make up over 0.12% of the sample.

At the junction V is shortened by 8 bases and J by 4 bases, with 18 bases in between. Including cysteine and phenylalanine, the CDR3 has 15 amino acids. The only DNA kept is the CDR3, 45 bases in frame from the first base. The germline V gene sets CDR1 to SNHLY and CDR2 to FYNNEI. This record comes from a study of shared clonotypes between healthy human individuals (dated by TCRdb to 2018 to 2020). Context from the whole study: A couple of women and three men aged 18 to 49 years were included in the cohort. Between about 0.94 and 8.9 billion PBMCs per donor were obtained by leukapheresis. To estimate repertoire size and how much clonotypes are shared between individuals, the study performed deep sequencing of blood TCR repertoires from a few healthy adults. To increase sequencing depth and limit assay-specific biases, different laboratories used diverse techniques to prepare libraries and sequence TCR repertoires. For each donor, CD4 naive and CD4 memory were each given three plates, CD8 naive was given two plates, and CD8 memory was given one plate. Overall results and qualifications from the work: Larger estimated clonotype richness was generally found for naive subsets than for memory subsets. Incomplete sequencing was indicated by rarefaction of sorted-subset datasets, despite the large sequencing depth. Because the study included only a small number of donors, the genetic and exposure-history diversity represented was limited. Sharing across a handful of donors was observed for about 5% of naive CD4, 3% to 3.5% of naive CD8, 2% to 2.5% of memory CD4, and about 0.38% of memory CD8 clonotypes. Higher generation probabilities were observed for clonotypes shared by all four sorted-subset donors than for non-shared clonotypes. Based on pairwise subsampling, the degree of clonotype sharing among donors was expected to be affected by sequencing depth. Sampling was restricted to blood, and TCR repertoires in tissue are likely to differ from TCR repertoires in blood.

Healthy HIV-negative adults with no recently reported acute infections or vaccinations were included as donors. All donors were Caucasian adults living in Nashville, Tennessee, USA. CD4+ T cells were enriched by magnetic negative selection; naive cells were then positively selected on CD45RA, and the negative fraction formed the memory subset. Blood was obtained by leukapheresis, after which PBMCs were separated by Ficoll-Histopaque density gradient centrifugation and cryopreserved in liquid nitrogen vapor phase. Purity and quantity of every magnetically sorted T cell population were checked by analytical flow cytometry. From each sorted fraction, genomic DNA was isolated and quantified by UV absorbance on a Nanodrop 2000c.

What was sequenced was naive CD4+ T cells sorted from blood. The cell subset or site label, as the study defines it: CD45RA+ positively selected. The clonotype comes from a man aged 18 to 29 in good health. The chain links TRBV2 with TRBJ1-5; the D gene is perhaps TRBD1, from 6 matching bases. The CDR3 protein: CASGAGQVINQPQHF. In nucleotides, the sequence is TGTGCCAGCGGAGCGGGACAAGTGATAAATCAGCCCCAGCATTTT.